This T cell receptor beta chain was retrieved from a study of blood T cell repertoires in COVID-19. Study-wide context: Samples representing acute and convalescent COVID-19 were sourced from the United States, Italy and Spain.

Trimming removed 4 bases from V and 5 bases from J; junction bases left unmatched: 11. The CDR3 consists of 15 residues. Looked up from germline, CDR1 is SGHKS and CDR2 is YYEKEE (reference sequence). Sequenced by immunoSEQ multiplex PCR; TCRdb stores in-frame clones only, minus some. This table holds fewer than 300,000 clones, about 85% found once. Living in 24 US areas, the participants were between roughly 18 and 89 years of age. For recovered donors of Cohort 3, there were two negative PCRs, clearance, or symptom resolution. The V call is TRBV5-5, the J call TRBJ2-7, with 8 bases lining up with TRBD1. Specimen: PBMCs or T cells enriched from blood (not recorded which). The receptor was isolated from a woman in her 50s who had recovered from COVID-19. CDR3 amino acids: CASSRGQGQYHEQYF. In nucleotides, the CDR3 is TGTGCCAGCAGCCGCGGACAGGGCCAATACCACGAGCAGTACTTC.